This TCR beta chain was sequenced for a study of T-cell reconstitution after alpha-beta-depleted transplantation in children. Study-wide points: About two months after transplant, alpha-beta T cells reportedly came from several hundred expanded graft clones. The authors attributed T-cell counts and diversity one year after transplant mostly to newly produced T cells.

Germline V CDR1 and CDR2: LGHDT, YNNKEL (reference sequence). The CDR3 totals 15 residues. V was trimmed by 2 bases and J by 4 bases, leaving 14 bases between them. Preparation of the TCRbeta library used unique molecular identifiers. Using its own MiXCR run on the PCR reads, TCRdb lists one record per CDR3 protein. Seen here are approximately 1,000,000 distinct CDR3 sequences, 25% to 30% observed once, and the top ten hold roughly 30%. Concerning this clonotype itself: Its matching antigen is unknown.

The receptor's source is a boy in the first two years of life who had a stem cell transplant for SCID, so the T cells may come from the graft donor. Sample: PBMCs, mostly from graft donor cells, taken 360 days after TCRalphabeta/CD19-depleted stem cell transplant. V usage is TRBV3-1 and J usage is TRBJ1-2, with a possible D match to TRBD1 (5 bases). The CDR3 coding sequence is TGTGCCAGCAGCCAACATGGGGGAGGAAGCTATGGCTACACCTTC. It is translated as CASSQHGGGSYGYTF.